The next 20 T cell receptor beta chains were all read from a single sample in a study of human T cells and chemical hapten exposure. Each CDR3 protein gets one entry after TCRdb re-called the RACE reads with MiXCR. The data contain tens of thousands of distinct CDR3 sequences, about a tenth of them seen just once; the ten biggest clones take up roughly 6.8%. Specified time point: patch test 2, 6 weeks after DPC sensitization. Treatment noted: therapeutic diphenylcyclopropenone sensitization with weekly scalp DPC. The sequenced sample was whole blood, obtained in connection with sensitization to the hapten diphenylcyclopropenone (DPC). Receptors were obtained from a woman aged 45-59 years with alopecia areata. Some clones in this sample may be carry-over from other donors' samples.

Comment on this clonotype: The junction departs from the called germline gene at one end, perhaps through a read error. The chain couples TRBV20-1 to TRBJ2-7; 14 nucleotides agree with TRBD2. This CDR3 has 19 residues. CDR1 DFQATT and CDR2 SNEGSKA come from the germline V gene (reference sequence). The CDR3 nucleotides read TGCAGTGCTGTCGGGGGACTAGCGGGGGTAACCACAAGCTCCCACGAGCAGTACTTC. Encoded protein: CSAVGGLAGVTTSSHEQYF.

Regarding this clonotype: One end of the junction fails to match germline, which may point to a read error. V gene TRBV4-2 combines with J gene TRBJ2-1, with TRBD1 matching 10 bases. This CDR3 comprises 15 residues. The germline V gene has CDR1 LGHNA and CDR2 YNFKEQ. The CDR3 here is CASSHVGDRGNEQFF. The CDR3 DNA is TGTGCTAGCAGCCACGTCGGGGACAGGGGTAATGAGCAGTTCTTC.

This clonotype has ten or more counts. CDR3 in DNA: TGTGCCAGTAGTATAGGACTTGAAGCTTTCTTT. It specifies CASSIGLEAFF. The chain recombines TRBV19 with TRBJ1-1; D remains unclear. CDR1 and CDR2 (germline): LNHDA, SQIVND (reference sequence). V was cut by 1 base and J by 7 bases, with 4 bases left in between. The length of the CDR3 is 11 residues.

This clonotype was counted at least ten times. CDR3 sequence reads: CSSLKPSQETQYF. The CDR3, as DNA: TGCAGCTCCCTGAAGCCTAGTCAAGAGACCCAGTACTTC. The chain joins TRBV29-1 to TRBJ2-5, with no clear D. Germline-derived CDR1 and CDR2 are SQVTM and ANQGSEA. The CDR3 is 13 residues long. V was pared by 8 bases and J by 2 bases, with 15 bases between.

The CDR3: CASSFRIDYGYTF. The CDR3 DNA reads TGTGCCAGCAGTTTTCGGATCGACTATGGCTACACCTTC. This rearrangement joins TRBV12-3 or TRBV12-4 to TRBJ1-2, with D unresolved. The CDR3 covers 13 residues. Between the trimmed V and J ends, which lost 3 bases and 3 bases, there was a span of 8 bases.

The V call is TRBV20-1, the J call TRBJ2-7; 8 bases are a match to TRBD2. Germline-derived CDR1 and CDR2 are DFQATT and SNEGSKA (reference sequence). V lost 0 bases, J lost 2 bases, and 6 bases stayed unmatched. The CDR3 loop spans 15 amino acids. CDR3 DNA: TGCAGTGCTAGAGAATCACTAGCGGTCCCCTACGAGCAGTACTTC. Encoded protein: CSARESLAVPYEQYF.

This clonotype was counted at least ten times. J is TRBJ1-1 and V is TRBV5-5; no clear D gene. The CDR3 has 14 amino acids. CDR1 is SGHKS and CDR2 is YYEKEE in the germline V gene (reference sequence). Trimming took off 7 bases at V and 6 bases at J, with 19 bases between the two ends. CDR3 region: CASEGSQWEPEAFF. CDR3 coding DNA: TGTGCCAGCGAGGGCTCCCAGTGGGAACCTGAAGCTTTCTTT. The full variable domain, in which reference TRBV5-5 and TRBJ1-1 provide the parts outside the CDR3, is DAGVTQSPTHLIKTRGQQVTLRCSPISGHKSVSWYQQVLGQGPQFIFQYYEKEERGRGNFPDRFSARQFPNYSSELNVNALLLGDSALYLCASEGSQWEPEAFFGQGTRLTVV.

The chain combines TRBV25-1 with TRBJ2-1; 8 nucleotides match TRBD1. From germline, CDR1 is MGHDK and CDR2 SYGVNS. V gave up 5 bases and J gave up 4 bases; unmatched junction bases: 10. The CDR3 runs 16 residues. CDR3 DNA sequence: TGTGCCAGCAGTCCCCAGACAGGGGCACGTTACAATGAGCAGTTCTTC. As protein: CASSPQTGARYNEQFF. Together with reference TRBV25-1 and TRBJ2-1, the CDR3 gives the full variable domain: EADIYQTPRYLVIGTGKKITLECSQTMGHDKMYWYQQDPGMELHLIHYSYGVNSTEKGDLSSESTVSRIRTEHFPLTLESARPSHTSQYLCASSPQTGARYNEQFFGPGTRLTVL.

CDR3: CAISEREGVTDTQYF. CDR3 coding DNA: TGTGCCATCAGTGAACGGGAGGGCGTGACAGATACGCAGTATTTT. This sequence joins TRBV10-3 and TRBJ2-3; 8 nucleotides line up with TRBD2. The germline V gene encodes CDR1 ENHRY and CDR2 SYGVKD. This CDR3 is built from 15 residues. The V gene end was trimmed by 3 bases and the J gene end by 3 bases; junction bases not matched to a gene: 5.

The chain combines TRBV7-3 with TRBJ2-1, with TRBD2 matching 8 bases. The CDR3 sequence is 15 residues long. Germline trimming cut 4 bases from V and 4 bases from J; bases unmatched to any gene: 6. Germline V lookup: CDR1 SGHTA, CDR2 FQGTGA. The CDR3 reads CASSSRLAQYNEQFF. Written as DNA, the CDR3 is TGTGCCAGCAGCTCACGACTAGCGCAATACAATGAGCAGTTCTTC. The entire variable domain, with the rest obtained from reference TRBV7-3 and TRBJ2-1, is as follows: GAGVSQTPSNKVTEKGKYVELRCDPISGHTALYWYRQSLGQGPEFLIYFQGTGAADDSGLPNDRFFAVRPEGSVSTLKIQRTERGDSAVYLCASSSRLAQYNEQFFGPGTRLTVL.

J is TRBJ2-2 and V is TRBV7-3, with D uncertain. In germline, CDR1 is SGHTA, CDR2 FQGTGA. The CDR3 contains 13 residues. V lost 0 bases, J lost 6 bases, and 5 bases lay in between. Here the CDR3 reads CASSLTIAGELFF. CDR3 in DNA: TGTGCCAGCAGCTTAACCATCGCCGGGGAGCTGTTTTTT.

This chain uses TRBV7-8 with TRBJ1-1; 7 nucleotides match TRBD1. CDR1 and CDR2 from the germline V gene are SGHVS and FQNEAQ. Trimming at V came to 6 bases and at J to 4 bases, leaving 8 bases not matched to a gene. This CDR3 comprises 14 residues. The DNA for the CDR3 is TGTGCCAGCAGTTCAAGGACAGGACCCACTGAAGCTTTCTTT. This codes for CASSSRTGPTEAFF.

In its sample, this clonotype was seen many times. This rearrangement joins TRBV18 to TRBJ1-6; 8 nucleotides match TRBD1. V lost 5 bases, J lost 7 bases, and 7 bases stayed unmatched. Germline V gene data show CDR1 as KGHSH and CDR2 as LQKENI. The CDR3 loop spans 15 amino acids. In nucleotides, the CDR3 is TGTGCCAGCTCAGCAAGGACAGGGCAGAATTCACCCCTCCACTTT. It yields the protein CASSARTGQNSPLHF.

This clonotype was counted between two and nine times. J is TRBJ2-2 and V is TRBV29-1; D perhaps matches TRBD1 (6 bases). V was trimmed by 5 bases and J by 6 bases, leaving 16 bases between them. CDR3 length equals 14 residues. From germline, CDR1 is SQVTM and CDR2 ANQGSEA. The CDR3 nucleotides read TGCAGCGTTTATACAGGGTTCGACTCCGGGGAGCTGTTTTTT. Protein: CSVYTGFDSGELFF.

This sequence joins TRBV7-2 and TRBJ1-2; no firm D call. V dropped 5 bases and J dropped 4 bases, with 14 bases sitting between them. Germline values: CDR1 SGHTA, CDR2 FQGNSA. This CDR3 contains 14 residues. The CDR3 sequence is CASSEATGPYGYTF. CDR3 nucleotide sequence: TGTGCCAGCAGCGAAGCGACGGGCCCCTATGGCTACACCTTC.

At least ten counts were recorded for this clonotype. The CDR3 DNA reads TGCAGTGCTAGAAAGGACAGACCGTCCTCCTACGAGCAGTACTTC. Translating gives CSARKDRPSSYEQYF. The chain joins TRBV20-1 to TRBJ2-7; a possible D gene is TRBD1 (6 bases). This CDR3 region has 15 residues. With 2 bases removed from V and 0 bases from J, the gap between germline ends came to 14 bases. Germline values: CDR1 DFQATT, CDR2 SNEGSKA (reference sequence).

In its sample, this clonotype was seen many times. The chain has TRBV27 and TRBJ2-4; 7 bases map to TRBD1. V lost 10 bases and J lost 0; bases outside the gene matches: 9. In germline, CDR1 is MNHEY, CDR2 SMNVEV (reference sequence). The CDR3 sequence is 15 residues long. The chain's CDR3 is CATRDSQLAKNIQYF. CDR3 DNA sequence: TGTGCCACCCGGGACAGCCAGCTAGCCAAAAACATTCAGTACTTC.

This clonotype has ten or more counts. This chain connects TRBV19 to TRBJ2-4; TRBD1 might be the D (6 bases). The CDR3 is 14 residues long. V was cut by 9 bases and J by 5 bases, with 17 bases left in between. Germline V gene data show CDR1 as LNHDA and CDR2 as SQIVND (reference sequence). This CDR3 reads CASQTVAGENIQYF. In DNA, the CDR3 is TGTGCCAGCCAAACGGTGGCAGGGGAAAACATTCAGTACTTC.

This clonotype was detected ten times or more. The chain recombines TRBV5-1 with TRBJ1-4; 9 bases are shared with TRBD1. Unmatched junction bases numbered 4, after V lost 4 bases and J lost 0 bases. This CDR3 is built from 16 residues. CDR1 SGHRS and CDR2 YFSETQ come from the germline V gene. The CDR3 DNA follows: TGCGCCAGCAGCCCGGGACAGGGCCCAACTAATGAAAAACTGTTTTTT. This gives the protein CASSPGQGPTNEKLFF.

This clonotype was seen ten or more times. The chain employs TRBV2 and TRBJ2-1; 8 bases match TRBD2. This CDR3 comprises 16 residues. Germline V gene data show CDR1 as SNHLY and CDR2 as FYNNEI. The J segment lost 9 bases and the V segment lost 7 bases, leaving 17 bases of the junction unmatched. The CDR3 region has the DNA TGTGCCAGCACCTACGGAGCAGCGGGAGTGGTTAGTGAGCAGTTCTTC. Its protein is CASTYGAAGVVSEQFF.